The 25 T cell receptor beta chains below come from one sample, sequenced in a study of T cells in Graves' hyperthyroidism and ophthalmopathy. The CDR3 regions of TCR beta were amplified from RNA transcripts. The HTBI primer set served for first-round RT-PCR of the TCR CDR3. TCRdb re-called the multiplex PCR reads with MiXCR, one entry per CDR3 protein. The repertoire includes approximately 590,000 distinct CDR3 sequences, 15% to 19% of them detected once, and under 8% sits in the top ten. Sample: blood. The receptors derive from a woman in her twenties or thirties with Graves' hyperthyroidism.

This clonotype was recorded only once. At one end, the junction sequence differs from germline, possibly due to a read error. The genes are TRBV7-9 and TRBJ1-1; no definite D call. CDR1 and CDR2 (germline): SEHNR, FQNEAQ (reference sequence). This CDR3 is 12 amino acids long. CDR3 bases: TGTGCCAGCAGCTTACGAAACACTGAAGCTCTCTTT. This encodes CASSLRNTEALF. Complete variable domain (other parts from reference TRBV7-9 and TRBJ1-1): DTGVSQNPRHKITKRGQNVTFRCDPISEHNRLYWYRQTLGQGPEFLTYFQNEAQLEKSRLLSDRFSAERPKGSFSTLEIQRTEQGDSAMYLCASSLRNTEALFGQGTRLTVV.

About this clonotype itself: Given a far larger clone just one base away, this is likely a sequencing read error. V is TRBV11-1 and J is TRBJ2-7, with D uncertain. The CDR3 contains 12 residues. The V gene's germline CDR1 is SGHAT and CDR2 FQDESV (reference sequence). CDR3 amino acids: CVSSLDVYEQYF. CDR3 sequence (DNA): TGTGTCAGCAGCTTAGATGTTTACGAGCAGTACTTC.

This clonotype was seen many times. CDR3 nucleotides: TGTGCCAGCAGCGCAACTCAACTAGATGTCGCAGATACGCAGTATTTT. Translated, it gives CASSATQLDVADTQYF. This chain uses TRBV7-2 with TRBJ2-3, with a tentative D call TRBD2 (5 bases). From germline, CDR1 is SGHTA and CDR2 FQGNSA. Trimming removed 5 bases at V and 4 bases at J, with 19 bases between. The CDR3 runs 16 residues.

This rearrangement joins TRBV19 to TRBJ2-1; D unclear. CDR1 and CDR2 (germline): LNHDA, SQIVND (reference sequence). The CDR3 runs to 15 residues. Trimming pared 7 bases from V and 3 bases from J, leaving 16 bases between. The CDR3 sequence: CASTPGSAYYNEQFF. The CDR3, as DNA: TGTGCCAGTACTCCCGGGTCTGCTTACTACAATGAGCAGTTCTTC.

This clonotype has a count of ten or more. The rearrangement uses TRBV12-3 or TRBV12-4 and TRBJ1-2, with 9 bases that match TRBD1. CDR3 size: 14 residues. The V gene end was trimmed by 5 bases and the J gene end by 1 base; junction bases not matched to a gene: 2. Here the CDR3 reads CASSEDRGNYGYTF. In nucleotides, the CDR3 is TGTGCCAGCAGTGAGGACAGGGGTAACTATGGCTACACCTTC.

This clonotype was detected many times. The chain combines TRBV7-2 with TRBJ2-7; D call uncertain. Germline V CDR1 and CDR2: SGHTA, FQGNSA. The V gene lost 0 bases and the J gene lost 0 bases, with 9 bases spanning the gap. This CDR3 is built from 15 residues. The CDR3 loop reads CASSLAGMRSYEQYF. The CDR3 coding sequence is TGTGCCAGCAGCTTAGCGGGGATGCGCTCCTACGAGCAGTACTTC. Full variable domain (rest looked up from reference TRBV7-2 and TRBJ2-7): GAGVSQSPSNKVTEKGKDVELRCDPISGHTALYWYRQSLGQGLEFLIYFQGNSAPDKSGLPSDRFSAERTGGSVSTLTIQRTQQEDSAVYLCASSLAGMRSYEQYFGPGTRLTVT.

There are many counts of this clonotype. CDR3: CASTQGQGASDEQFF. The CDR3 region has the DNA TGTGCCAGTACTCAAGGACAGGGGGCGTCGGATGAGCAGTTCTTC. The J gene is TRBJ2-1, the V gene TRBV19, with 11 bases that match TRBD1. Germline-derived CDR1 and CDR2 are LNHDA and SQIVND (reference sequence). The CDR3 runs 15 residues. J gave up 8 bases and V 7 bases, and 10 bases lay outside the gene matches. Looking up the rest from reference TRBV19 and TRBJ2-1 gives the full variable domain: DGGITQSPKYLFRKEGQNVTLSCEQNLNHDAMYWYRQDPGQGLRLIYYSQIVNDFQKGDIAEGYSVSREKKESFPLTVTSAQKNPTAFYLCASTQGQGASDEQFFGPGTRLTVL.

This clonotype was seen repeatedly, ten times or more. This chain connects TRBV28 to TRBJ1-5; TRBD1 agrees at 8 bases. V lost 6 bases to trimming and J lost 3 bases; unmatched junction nucleotides: 7. The CDR3 covers 15 residues. Germline CDR1 is MDHEN and CDR2 is SYDVKM. This chain's CDR3 is CASSRPGQVNQPQHF. DNA of the CDR3: TGTGCCAGCAGCCGACCGGGACAGGTCAATCAGCCCCAGCATTTT.

The genes are TRBV7-8 and TRBJ1-5, with unresolved D. Germline CDR1 and CDR2: SGHVS and FQNEAQ. This CDR3 contains 15 residues. Trimming removed 5 bases from V and 5 bases from J, with 16 bases in between. The CDR3 sequence is CASSIMSGRDQPQHF. As DNA, the CDR3 is TGTGCCAGCAGCATTATGTCGGGGAGGGATCAGCCCCAGCATTTT.

This clonotype has at least ten counts. The rearrangement links TRBV18 to TRBJ1-3; D perhaps matches TRBD1 (5 bases). This CDR3 region has 14 residues. V lost 4 bases, J lost 1 base, and 8 bases lay in between. Germline V CDR1 and CDR2: KGHSH, LQKENI. In DNA, the CDR3 is TGTGCCAGCTCACGGGACCATTCTGGAAACACCATATATTTT. This encodes CASSRDHSGNTIYF.

This clonotype came up many times. The chain has TRBV5-1 and TRBJ2-7; D gene unclear. Germline V gene data show CDR1 as SGHRS and CDR2 as YFSETQ. CDR3 length: 13 amino acids. V was shortened by 0 bases and J by 3 bases, with 7 bases between the two germline ends. DNA of the CDR3: TGCGCCAGCAGCTTGGCCCTCGGCTACGAGCAGTACTTC. Residues: CASSLALGYEQYF.

Many counts were recorded for this clonotype. V usage is TRBV29-1 and J usage is TRBJ2-1; D gene ambiguous. This CDR3 spans 11 amino acids. CDR1 is SQVTM, CDR2 ANQGSEA, per germline. Trimming took off 8 bases at V and 3 bases at J, with 8 bases between the two ends. CDR3 sequence (DNA): TGCAGCCCCTCGGTCTACAATGAGCAGTTCTTC. Its translation: CSPSVYNEQFF.

This chain links TRBV6-5 with TRBJ1-1; D is unresolved. CDR1 and CDR2 (germline): MNHEY, SVGAGI. There are 14 residues in the CDR3. Trimming left V 2 bases short and J 5 bases short, with 12 bases between. The CDR3 here is CASSYTTSGTEAFF. CDR3 DNA: TGTGCCAGCAGTTACACCACTTCTGGTACTGAAGCTTTCTTT.

The chain employs TRBV20-1 and TRBJ2-1, with 10 positions matching TRBD2. Per the germline V gene, CDR1 is DFQATT and CDR2 is SNEGSKA (reference sequence). The CDR3 covers 14 residues. Unmatched junction bases numbered 6, after V lost 3 bases and J lost 7 bases. The CDR3 DNA sequence: TGCAGTGCTAGGGCTAGCGGGAGTCGAAATGAGCAGTTCTTC. Protein: CSARASGSRNEQFF.

The rearrangement uses TRBV10-3 and TRBJ1-6, with 7 bases fitting TRBD1. Germline CDR1 and CDR2: ENHRY and SYGVKD. V was pared by 3 bases and J by 12 bases, with 23 bases of the junction left unmatched. The CDR3 totals 19 residues. CDR3: CAISDAGTGVSGVRIPLHF. CDR3 nucleotides: TGTGCCATCAGTGACGCCGGCACAGGGGTCTCGGGAGTTCGGATACCCCTCCACTTT.

The chain is built from TRBV18 and TRBJ1-4; 7 bases line up with TRBD1. V was pared by 8 bases and J by 4 bases, with 7 bases of the junction left unmatched. CDR1 and CDR2 from the germline V gene are KGHSH and LQKENI. The CDR3 is made up of 14 amino acids. In DNA form, the CDR3 reads TGTGCCAGCAACGAGGGACAGCTTAATGAAAAACTGTTTTTT. It encodes CASNEGQLNEKLFF. Complete variable domain (other parts from reference TRBV18 and TRBJ1-4): NAGVMQNPRHLVRRRGQEARLRCSPMKGHSHVYWYRQLPEEGLKFMVYLQKENIIDESGMPKERFSAEFPKEGPSILRIQQVVRGDSAAYFCASNEGQLNEKLFFGSGTQLSVL.

The sample holds many counts of this clonotype. This sequence joins TRBV12-3 or TRBV12-4 and TRBJ2-3; D remains unclear. The CDR3 has 17 residues. The ends were cut back, 4 bases at V and 4 bases at J, with 21 bases in the middle. The CDR3 here is CASSYRRAALGPDTQYF. Written as DNA, the CDR3 is TGTGCCAGCAGTTACCGTAGAGCCGCACTGGGCCCAGATACGCAGTATTTT.

In its sample, this clonotype was seen a few times. This sequence joins TRBV30 and TRBJ2-3; 9 nucleotides line up with TRBD2. J was trimmed by 6 bases and V by 5 bases; bases with no gene match: 12. The germline V gene has CDR1 GTSNPN and CDR2 SVGIG (reference sequence). The CDR3 totals 15 residues. The CDR3 loop is CAWAASGAEGDTQYF. CDR3 sequence (DNA): TGTGCCTGGGCCGCTAGCGGGGCGGAAGGCGATACGCAGTATTTT.

The table lists this clonotype with a few counts. This chain connects TRBV24-1 to TRBJ2-1; 11 bases are a match to TRBD2. CDR3 length: 16 amino acids. The germline V gene has CDR1 KGHDR and CDR2 SFDVKD. Unmatched junction bases numbered 7, after V lost 4 bases and J lost 6 bases. CDR3 sequence (DNA): TGTGCCACCAGTGACCCCGGGACTAGCGGATTCAATGAGCAGTTCTTC. Its translation is CATSDPGTSGFNEQFF.

This clonotype was counted a few times. The rearrangement links TRBV19 to TRBJ2-1; tentative D call: TRBD2 (7 bases). This CDR3 comprises 16 residues. Germline V CDR1 and CDR2: LNHDA, SQIVND (reference sequence). V lost 6 bases and J 4 bases, leaving 19 bases between the germline ends. This CDR3 reads CASSQGGRVAYNEQFF. The CDR3 region has the DNA TGTGCCAGTAGCCAAGGGGGGAGGGTGGCTTACAATGAGCAGTTCTTC.

This clonotype was observed many times. This sequence joins TRBV18 and TRBJ1-6; weak D call: TRBD1 (6 bases). Germline V gives CDR1 KGHSH, CDR2 LQKENI. The CDR3 has 14 residues. V was shortened by 3 bases and J by 9 bases, with 12 bases between the two germline ends. The CDR3 DNA is TGTGCCAGCTCACCCACAGGGTCCCCTTCACCCCTCCACTTT. Protein product: CASSPTGSPSPLHF.

This clonotype was seen at least ten times. This chain uses TRBV20-1 with TRBJ2-5; maybe TRBD1 (6 bases). Germline-derived CDR1 and CDR2 are DFQATT and SNEGSKA (reference sequence). Trimming removed 0 bases from V and 3 bases from J, with 17 bases in between. The CDR3 sequence is 16 residues long. This CDR3 is CSAREPEGTHEETQYF. CDR3 nucleotides: TGCAGTGCTAGAGAACCTGAGGGGACACACGAAGAGACCCAGTACTTC.

In its sample, this clonotype was seen a few times. The rearrangement uses TRBV20-1 and TRBJ2-2; 10 nucleotides agree with TRBD2. Germline assignment: CDR1 DFQATT and CDR2 SNEGSKA (reference sequence). This CDR3 is 19 amino acids long. After removal of 6 bases from V and 3 bases from J, the junction contained 19 bases not matched to a gene. The CDR3 nucleotides are TGCAGTGCGACCCCCGATTCTAGCGGGAGAATGAAGTACACCGGGGAGCTGTTTTTT. This sequence encodes CSATPDSSGRMKYTGELFF.

This clonotype appeared many times. The genes are TRBV6-1 and TRBJ1-2; 7 bases line up with TRBD1. Germline CDR1 reads MNHNS; CDR2 reads SASEGT. Trimming cost V 4 bases and J 4 bases; bases outside gene matches: 9. The CDR3 extends over 15 amino acids. This CDR3 reads CASSVRGGAGYGYTF. CDR3 coding DNA: TGTGCCAGCAGTGTTCGAGGGGGCGCAGGCTATGGCTACACCTTC.

A few counts support this clonotype. The CDR3 protein is CASSTPDRRGYTF. CDR3 DNA sequence: TGTGCCAGTAGTACCCCGGACAGGCGCGGCTACACCTTC. V and J are TRBV19 and TRBJ1-2; 7 bases are a match to TRBD1. V was pared by 4 bases and J by 8 bases, with 7 bases of the junction left unmatched. Per germline, CDR1 LNHDA and CDR2 SQIVND (reference sequence). There are 13 residues in the CDR3.